The source of this TCR beta chain is a study of T cell repertoires in aging, cancer and after chemotherapy. As for the study in general: Donor ages fell into six groups from 30 or younger up to 70 or older. General study findings and limits: Rebound thymic output was suggested by rising median generation probability during chemotherapy in each cancer cohort. Healthy donors lost TCR diversity with age mainly through richness, cancer patients through richness and evenness.

This clonotype is medium-sized. Its cognate antigen is unknown. V lost 6 bases, J lost 0 bases, and 15 bases lay in between. Looked up from germline, CDR1 is MNHNS and CDR2 is SASEGT. The CDR3 spans 15 residues. Peripheral blood genomic DNA, not sorted cells or RNA, was the template. A mixed TRB-A/B primer pool amplified rearranged TRB by multiplex touch-down PCR. TCRdb passed the multiplex PCR reads through MiXCR, listing each CDR3 protein once. This sample carries roughly 650 distinct CDR3 sequences, roughly 24% of them seen once, and the ten largest clones take 66%. Sample: blood. The clonotype originates from a human donor with a solid tumor. This rearrangement joins TRBV6-1 to TRBJ2-7; tentative D call: TRBD2 (5 bases). CDR3 coding DNA: TGTGCCAGCAGCGAACGCTCCCGGGGCTCCTACGAGCAGTACTTC. As protein: CASSERSRGSYEQYF.